This TCR beta chain is drawn from a study of patients and donors after allogeneic stem cell transplantation. TCRdb reprocessed the RT-PCR reads via MiXCR and lists one record per CDR3 protein. The profile shows roughly 960,000 distinct CDR3 sequences, approximately 19% of them singletons. The sequence derives from a human donor who was either an allogeneic HSCT recipient or a stem cell or donor lymphocyte infusion donor (not recorded which). It is not recorded whose cells these are; they may come from a transplant donor. Sequenced sample: blood, either unsorted or a sorted T cell fraction (not recorded which).

The CDR3 sequence is CASSFWSGVGSYEQYF. CDR3 bases: TGTGCCAGCAGTTTCTGGTCTGGGGTCGGCTCCTACGAGCAGTACTTC. V gene TRBV12-3 or TRBV12-4 combines with J gene TRBJ2-7; D remains ambiguous. Trimming cost V 3 bases and J 0 bases, with 15 bases left between them. The CDR3 has 16 residues.